The 10 T cell receptor beta chains reported below all come from one sample, sequenced in a study of blood T cell repertoires in COVID-19. Measured with immunoSEQ multiplex PCR; TCRdb has only the in-frame clones, and not every one. Of about 190,000 clones listed, 85% to 90% are singletons. Sequenced: peripheral blood. Receptor source: a man aged 50 or older with acute or convalescent COVID-19.

This chain links TRBV19 with TRBJ1-5, with D possibly being TRBD1 (6 bases). Trimming took 7 bases from V and 4 from J, leaving 17 bases between them. Germline-derived CDR1 and CDR2 are LNHDA and SQIVND (reference sequence). The length of the CDR3 is 15 residues. The CDR3 here is CASTSQGLDNQPQHF. In nucleotides, the CDR3 is TGTGCCAGTACCTCACAGGGATTAGATAATCAGCCCCAGCATTTT.

The V gene is TRBV2, the J gene TRBJ1-3; D is unclear. CDR1 is SNHLY, CDR2 FYNNEI, per germline. The CDR3 covers 11 residues. V lost 8 bases to trimming and J lost 4 bases, with 6 bases between them. The CDR3 DNA sequence: TGTGCCAGCTCCCGGGGAAACACCATATATTTT. Protein sequence: CASSRGNTIYF.

In the case of this clone: Other DNA sequences from this sample encode an identical CDR3 as well. The V call is TRBV30, the J call TRBJ1-5; D not certain. The V gene's germline CDR1 is GTSNPN and CDR2 SVGIG (reference sequence). V was pared by 0 bases and J by 0 bases, with 3 bases between. The CDR3 loop spans 13 amino acids. The CDR3 region has the DNA TGTGCCTGGAGTGTTAGTAGCAATCAGCCCCAGCATTTT. Translation gives CAWSVSSNQPQHF. The full variable domain, rest sourced from reference TRBV30 and TRBJ1-5, is SQTIHQWPATLVQPVGSPLSLECTVEGTSNPNLYWYRQAAGRGLQLLFYSVGIGQISSEVPQNLSASRPQDRQFILSSKKLLLSDSGFYLCAWSVSSNQPQHFGDGTRLSIL.

V usage is TRBV2 and J usage is TRBJ1-1; tentatively, D is TRBD1 (5 bases). The CDR3 runs 15 residues. The V gene's germline CDR1 is SNHLY and CDR2 FYNNEI. The V gene lost 1 base and the J gene lost 4 bases, with 13 bases spanning the gap. CDR3 sequence reads: CASSEDLWGGTEAFF. Written as DNA, the CDR3 is TGTGCCAGCAGTGAAGATCTATGGGGGGGCACTGAAGCTTTCTTT. Full variable domain (missing parts from reference TRBV2 and TRBJ1-1): EPEVTQTPSHQVTQMGQEVILRCVPISNHLYFYWYRQILGQKVEFLVSFYNNEISEKSEIFDDQFSVERPDGSNFTLKIRSTKLEDSAMYFCASSEDLWGGTEAFFGQGTRLTVV.

The chain uses TRBV5-1 and TRBJ1-6; 8 positions match TRBD1. From germline, CDR1 is SGHRS and CDR2 YFSETQ. V shed 4 bases and J 7 bases; nucleotides not matched to a gene: 7. There are 15 residues in the CDR3. The chain's CDR3 is CASSRGGTGNSPLHF. CDR3 DNA sequence: TGCGCCAGCAGCAGGGGTGGGACAGGAAATTCACCCCTCCACTTT.

The count of this clone is one. The V gene is TRBV5-4, the J gene TRBJ1-4; the match to TRBD1 covers 7 bases. With 0 bases clipped from V and 8 bases from J, the junction kept 10 bases outside the gene matches. The CDR3 runs to 16 residues. The germline gives CDR1 SGHNT, CDR2 YYREEE (reference sequence). For the CDR3, the DNA is TGTGCCAGCAGCTTGGGACAGGGAAACCGGGGCGAAAAACTGTTTTTT. Its translation: CASSLGQGNRGEKLFF.

This chain joins TRBV28 and TRBJ2-1, with D unclear. CDR1 is MDHEN, CDR2 SYDVKM, per germline. V lost 5 bases to trimming and J lost 0 bases, with 14 bases between them. This CDR3 is 16 amino acids long. CDR3 sequence (DNA): TGTGCCAGCAGTCAAGAGACTGGAGCCTCCTACAATGAGCAGTTCTTC. It specifies CASSQETGASYNEQFF.

The rearrangement joins TRBV6-5 to TRBJ1-1; 9 bases fit TRBD1. The trim removed 4 bases at V and 5 bases at J, leaving 5 bases unmatched. Looked up from germline, CDR1 is MNHEY and CDR2 is SVGAGI. The length of the CDR3 is 14 residues. The CDR3 DNA is TGTGCCAGCAGTTGGACAGGGGTATTAACTGAAGCTTTCTTT. Its translation is CASSWTGVLTEAFF.

This clone was seen many times. V usage is TRBV4-2 and J usage is TRBJ2-2, with D possibly matching TRBD1 (6 bases). Germline CDR1 LGHNA, CDR2 YNFKEQ. The CDR3 is 14 amino acids. V lost 2 bases to trimming and J lost 7 bases, with 11 bases between them. This CDR3 is CASSQPGASGELFF. The CDR3 DNA reads TGTGCCAGCAGCCAACCAGGGGCCAGCGGGGAGCTGTTTTTT.

In this sample, this clone turned up once. The chain combines TRBV28 with TRBJ2-7; 7 bases match TRBD1. This CDR3 spans 14 amino acids. CDR1 and CDR2 (germline): MDHEN, SYDVKM. Trimming cost V 6 bases and J 2 bases; bases outside gene matches: 7. The CDR3 region has the DNA TGTGCCAGCAGCAATTATGGACAGGCCTACGAGCAGTACTTC. This gives the protein CASSNYGQAYEQYF.